These 25 T cell receptor beta chains were sequenced from one sample in a study of a mutant IDH1 vaccine in newly diagnosed glioma. Their antigens remain unidentified. Clones were read by immunoSEQ multiplex PCR, and TCRdb kept only the in-frame ones, dropping some. This sample has 50,000 to 60,000 clones, with around 80% found just once. Time point given: week 5, during vaccination. Every single dose of the vaccine, 300 ug of mutant IDH1 20-mer peptide, came with topical imiquimod. This specimen consisted of PBMCs, obtained from a glioma patient whose treatment included an IDH1 peptide vaccine. Receptors were obtained from a man in his forties or fifties with glioma.

The V gene is TRBV30, the J gene TRBJ2-5; TRBD2 aligns across 10 bases. Per the germline V gene, CDR1 is GTSNPN and CDR2 is SVGIG (reference sequence). Unmatched junction bases numbered 4, after V lost 4 bases and J lost 5 bases. CDR3 length: 13 amino acids. In DNA form, the CDR3 reads TGTGCCTGGACCGGGACTAGCGCGGAGACCCAGTACTTC. Its protein is CAWTGTSAETQYF.

The chain uses TRBV7-2 and TRBJ2-5, with D unresolved. Trimming left V 1 base short and J 1 base short, with 4 bases between. CDR1 is SGHTA, CDR2 FQGNSA, per germline. The CDR3 is made up of 13 amino acids. CDR3 in amino acids: CASSLGLQETQYF. DNA of the CDR3: TGTGCCAGCAGCTTAGGGCTCCAAGAGACCCAGTACTTC.

In its sample, this clone was seen a few times. V usage is TRBV27 and J usage is TRBJ1-1; tentatively, D is TRBD1 (6 bases). The CDR3 has 14 amino acids. Trimming removed 4 bases at V and 1 base at J, with 10 bases between. In germline, CDR1 is MNHEY, CDR2 SMNVEV (reference sequence). This CDR3 is CASSSGGQNTEAFF. In DNA, the CDR3 is TGTGCCAGCAGTTCGGGGGGACAGAACACTGAAGCTTTCTTT.

The gene calls are TRBV10-3 and TRBJ1-1; 9 nucleotides line up with TRBD1. The CDR3 covers 17 residues. V was clipped by 3 bases and J by 0 bases; unmatched bases: 8. Germline V gene lookup returns CDR1 ENHRY and CDR2 SYGVKD. CDR3 sequence (DNA): TGTGCCATCAGTGACGGACAGGGGATCAAAATGAACACTGAAGCTTTCTTT. Residues: CAISDGQGIKMNTEAFF.

The chain couples TRBV7-2 to TRBJ1-3; D unclear. The V gene lost 4 bases and the J gene lost 0 bases, with 7 bases spanning the gap. Germline V lookup: CDR1 SGHTA, CDR2 FQGNSA. This CDR3 comprises 14 residues. In DNA, the CDR3 is TGTGCCAGCAGCTCGGACGGCTCTGGAAACACCATATATTTT. It translates to CASSSDGSGNTIYF.

The chain is built from TRBV9 and TRBJ2-1, with TRBD2 matching over 14 bases. Germline CDR1 is SGDLS and CDR2 is YYNGEE. The CDR3 has 16 residues. V gave up 3 bases and J gave up 9 bases; unmatched junction bases: 8. DNA of the CDR3: TGTGCCAGCAGCGATCGACTAGCGGGGGGGCCTAGTGAGCAGTTCTTC. Translation: CASSDRLAGGPSEQFF. Variable domain in full (rest from reference TRBV9 and TRBJ2-1): DSGVTQTPKHLITATGQRVTLRCSPRSGDLSVYWYQQSLDQGLQFLIQYYNGEERAKGNILERFSAQQFPDLHSELNLSSLELGDSALYFCASSDRLAGGPSEQFFGPGTRLTVL.

V is TRBV7-3 and J is TRBJ1-2; D is unclear. Looked up from germline, CDR1 is SGHTA and CDR2 is FQGTGA. The CDR3 loop spans 16 amino acids. V lost 0 bases to trimming and J lost 0 bases, with 11 bases between them. CDR3 in amino acids: CASSLTPGSSNYGYTF. The DNA for the CDR3 is TGTGCCAGCAGCTTAACCCCAGGATCTTCTAACTATGGCTACACCTTC.

The rearrangement uses TRBV2 and TRBJ1-1; D is undetermined. The CDR3 is 14 amino acids. The V gene lost 1 base and the J gene lost 1 base, with 7 bases spanning the gap. Germline values: CDR1 SNHLY, CDR2 FYNNEI. The CDR3 sequence is CASSEDGGNTEAFF. CDR3 in DNA: TGTGCCAGCAGTGAAGACGGCGGGAACACTGAAGCTTTCTTT.

The chain links TRBV6-6 to TRBJ1-1; D is undetermined. Per the germline V gene, CDR1 is MNHNY and CDR2 is SVGAGI (reference sequence). The CDR3 has 13 amino acids. Between the trimmed V and J ends, which lost 2 bases and 1 base, there was a span of 5 bases. The CDR3 nucleotides are TGTGCCAGCAGTTACCTCAAGAACACTGAAGCTTTCTTT. Its protein is CASSYLKNTEAFF.

V gene TRBV4-2 combines with J gene TRBJ1-6; possible D gene TRBD1, 6 bases. Trimming pared 0 bases from V and 8 bases from J, leaving 11 bases between. CDR3 size: 15 residues. Germline values: CDR1 LGHNA, CDR2 YNFKEQ. The CDR3 nucleotides are TGTGCCAGCAGCCAAGAGGGGGGCGTTCATTCACCCCTCCACTTT. Encoded protein: CASSQEGGVHSPLHF.

The rearrangement uses TRBV7-9 and TRBJ2-1; the match to TRBD1 covers 8 bases. The germline V gene has CDR1 SEHNR and CDR2 FQNEAQ (reference sequence). Trimming took 6 bases from V and 7 from J; bases not matched to a gene: 11. The CDR3 extends over 15 amino acids. The CDR3 DNA is TGTGCCAGCAGTGATAGGCGACAGGGGTGGAATGAGCAGTTCTTC. Translating gives CASSDRRQGWNEQFF.

The chain uses TRBV30 and TRBJ2-7; TRBD1 agrees at 9 bases. V lost 7 bases to trimming and J lost 2 bases; unmatched junction nucleotides: 9. From germline, CDR1 is GTSNPN and CDR2 SVGIG (reference sequence). The CDR3 contains 14 residues. CDR3 bases: TGTGCCTTCTTAGGGACAGGGAGCCCCTACGAGCAGTACTTC. Residues: CAFLGTGSPYEQYF.

The chain has TRBV29-1 and TRBJ2-3; no clear D. This CDR3 spans 10 amino acids. V was clipped by 8 bases and J by 1 base, with 4 bases between them. Germline V gives CDR1 SQVTM, CDR2 ANQGSEA. The CDR3 spells CSLGTDTQYF. The CDR3 region has the DNA TGCAGCTTGGGCACAGATACGCAGTATTTT.

The V and J genes are TRBV2 and TRBJ2-7, with D possibly matching TRBD2 (5 bases). CDR1 SNHLY and CDR2 FYNNEI come from the germline V gene. This CDR3 is built from 14 residues. The V end lost 4 bases, the J end lost 3 bases, and 13 bases lay between the germline ends. The CDR3 loop reads CASSGTALLYEQYF. CDR3 bases: TGTGCCAGCAGTGGGACTGCCCTACTCTACGAGCAGTACTTC.

The chain combines TRBV6-5 with TRBJ1-1, with D possibly being TRBD1 (6 bases). The V gene lost 1 base and the J gene lost 5 bases, with 11 bases spanning the gap. CDR3 length: 14 amino acids. Germline lookup yields CDR1 MNHEY and CDR2 SVGAGI. For the CDR3, the DNA is TGTGCCAGCAGTTACTACGGGAGGGGGACTGAAGCTTTCTTT. Its protein product is CASSYYGRGTEAFF.

The V call is TRBV6-6, the J call TRBJ1-5; D might be TRBD1 (5 bases). The CDR3 extends over 15 amino acids. Germline V gene sequence: CDR1 MNHNY, CDR2 SVGAGI (reference sequence). Trimming cost V 2 bases and J 0 bases, with 8 bases left between them. The CDR3: CASSYVGASNQPQHF. As DNA, the CDR3 is TGTGCCAGCAGTTACGTCGGGGCTAGCAATCAGCCCCAGCATTTT.

V gene TRBV5-5 combines with J gene TRBJ2-5; a possible D gene is TRBD2 (5 bases). Germline V gene lookup returns CDR1 SGHKS and CDR2 YYEKEE (reference sequence). V was pared by 2 bases and J by 5 bases, with 19 bases between. The CDR3 runs to 16 residues. The DNA for the CDR3 is TGTGCCAGCAGCTTTGAGGGTGGGGAGATAAAGGAGACCCAGTACTTC. This translates into CASSFEGGEIKETQYF.

The rearrangement links TRBV7-2 to TRBJ2-7; D unresolved. V dropped 3 bases and J dropped 12 bases, with 21 bases sitting between them. This CDR3 region has 14 residues. The germline CDR1 and CDR2 sequences are SGHTA and FQGNSA. The CDR3 DNA follows: TGTGCCAGCAGCTTGACCGGGTCTTCCGTCCATCGGTACTTC. Protein: CASSLTGSSVHRYF.

V is TRBV19 and J is TRBJ2-3; tentative D call: TRBD1 (7 bases). This CDR3 is built from 16 residues. The V end was cut by 5 bases, the J end by 6 bases, with 21 bases between. CDR1 LNHDA and CDR2 SQIVND come from the germline V gene (reference sequence). This chain's CDR3 is CASSPGGYSAGDTQYF. CDR3 sequence (DNA): TGTGCCAGTAGTCCAGGGGGGTATTCCGCCGGGGATACGCAGTATTTT.

The chain recombines TRBV5-1 with TRBJ2-7, with D perhaps TRBD1 (6 bases). V was pared by 4 bases and J by 7 bases, with 18 bases between. The germline gives CDR1 SGHRS, CDR2 YFSETQ. CDR3 length equals 14 residues. The CDR3 DNA is TGCGCCAGCAGCCCCAAAGACAGGACTCGAGAGCAGTACTTC. Protein product: CASSPKDRTREQYF.

This clone was detected only a few times. V and J are TRBV28 and TRBJ1-2; 10 nucleotides line up with TRBD1. J was trimmed by 12 bases and V by 6 bases; bases with no gene match: 7. Looked up from germline, CDR1 is MDHEN and CDR2 is SYDVKM. The CDR3 loop spans 12 amino acids. The CDR3 region has the DNA TGTGCCAGCAGCTCCAAGGGACAGGGGCACACCTTC. This sequence encodes CASSSKGQGHTF.

The rearrangement uses TRBV18 and TRBJ2-7; 7 bases align to TRBD1. The CDR3 extends over 13 amino acids. Germline CDR1 KGHSH, CDR2 LQKENI. The V segment lost 3 bases and the J segment 4 bases; nucleotides outside the gene matches: 3. The CDR3 nucleotides read TGTGCCAGCTCACCCGGGACAGATTACGAGCAGTACTTC. Protein product: CASSPGTDYEQYF.

This sequence joins TRBV4-3 and TRBJ2-2, with D perhaps matching TRBD1 or TRBD2 (6 bases each). This CDR3 is 17 amino acids long. V was pared by 4 bases and J by 2 bases, with 17 bases between. Per the germline V gene, CDR1 is LGHNA and CDR2 is YSLEER. The CDR3 bases are TGCGCCAGCAGCCCCCAGGACCGGGGGCCAAACACCGGGGAGCTGTTTTTT. This encodes CASSPQDRGPNTGELFF.

This chain joins TRBV9 and TRBJ1-4; TRBD1 agrees at 9 bases. The V segment lost 4 bases and the J segment 6 bases; nucleotides outside the gene matches: 7. CDR1 is SGDLS and CDR2 is YYNGEE in the germline V gene. There are 15 residues in the CDR3. The CDR3 sequence: CASSTRDRADEKLFF. CDR3 sequence (DNA): TGTGCCAGCAGCACCCGGGACAGGGCGGATGAAAAACTGTTTTTT.

The chain uses TRBV5-3 and TRBJ2-7; the match to TRBD1 covers 8 bases. TRBV5-3 counts as an open reading frame of uncertain function. There are 14 residues in the CDR3. V was pared by 4 bases and J by 4 bases, with 7 bases of the junction left unmatched. CDR3 in DNA: TGTGCCAGAAGCCGACAGGGGTCAGGGTACGAGCAGTACTTC. Translating gives CARSRQGSGYEQYF.